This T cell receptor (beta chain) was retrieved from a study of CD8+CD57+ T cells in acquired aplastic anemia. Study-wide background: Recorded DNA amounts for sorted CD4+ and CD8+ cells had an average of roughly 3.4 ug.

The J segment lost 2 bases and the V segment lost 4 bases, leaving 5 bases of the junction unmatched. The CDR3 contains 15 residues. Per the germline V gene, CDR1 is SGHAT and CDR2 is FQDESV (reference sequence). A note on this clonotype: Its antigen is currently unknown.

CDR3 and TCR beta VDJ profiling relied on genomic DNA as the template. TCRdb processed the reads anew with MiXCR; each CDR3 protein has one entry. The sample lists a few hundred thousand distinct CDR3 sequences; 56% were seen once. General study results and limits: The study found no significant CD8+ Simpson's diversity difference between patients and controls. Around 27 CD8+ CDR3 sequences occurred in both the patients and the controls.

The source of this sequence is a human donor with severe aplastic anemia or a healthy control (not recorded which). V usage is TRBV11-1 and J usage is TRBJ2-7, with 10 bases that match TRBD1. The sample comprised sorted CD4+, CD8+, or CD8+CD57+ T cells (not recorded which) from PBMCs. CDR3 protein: CASSSAGTGAYEQYF. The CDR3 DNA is TGTGCCAGCAGCTCCGCGGGGACAGGGGCCTACGAGCAGTACTTC.